This TCR beta chain was identified in a study of blood T cell repertoires in COVID-19. Looking at the study overall: The origin of the acute and convalescent COVID-19 samples was the United States, Italy and Spain.

Assay: immunoSEQ multiplex PCR; the TCRdb copy retains only in-frame clones and omits some. The sample has 99,000 or so clones; roughly 80% are singletons. Germline V gene lookup returns CDR1 LNHDA and CDR2 SQIVND (reference sequence). This CDR3 is 14 amino acids long. The V gene lost 4 bases and the J gene lost 4 bases, with 11 bases spanning the gap. The receptor's source is a woman aged 70-85 years with acute or convalescent COVID-19. Sequenced sample: peripheral blood. J is TRBJ1-5 and V is TRBV19; D gene unclear. CDR3 loop: CASSTGWGNQPQHF. DNA for the CDR3: TGTGCCAGTAGTACGGGGTGGGGTAATCAGCCCCAGCATTTT.